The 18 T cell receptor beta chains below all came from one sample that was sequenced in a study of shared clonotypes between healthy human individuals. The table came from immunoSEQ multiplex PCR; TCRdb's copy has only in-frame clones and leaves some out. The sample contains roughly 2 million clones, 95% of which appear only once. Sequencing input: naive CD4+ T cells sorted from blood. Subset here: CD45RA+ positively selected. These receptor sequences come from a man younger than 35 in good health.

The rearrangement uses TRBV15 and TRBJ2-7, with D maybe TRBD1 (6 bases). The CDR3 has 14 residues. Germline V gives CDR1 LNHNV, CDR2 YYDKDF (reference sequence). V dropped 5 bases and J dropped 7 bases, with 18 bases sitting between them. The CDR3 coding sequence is TGTGCCACCAGCGCAACTCCTCTTGGACAGGAGCAGTACTTC. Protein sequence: CATSATPLGQEQYF.

As DNA, the CDR3 is TGTGCCAGCGATACTGGGCAGTATAATTCACCCCTCCACTTT. Amino acid sequence: CASDTGQYNSPLHF. This chain joins TRBV7-9 and TRBJ1-6; D is unresolved. The ends were cut back, 8 bases at V and 4 bases at J, with 12 bases in the middle. CDR3 length equals 14 residues. Per germline, CDR1 SEHNR and CDR2 FQNEAQ (reference sequence).

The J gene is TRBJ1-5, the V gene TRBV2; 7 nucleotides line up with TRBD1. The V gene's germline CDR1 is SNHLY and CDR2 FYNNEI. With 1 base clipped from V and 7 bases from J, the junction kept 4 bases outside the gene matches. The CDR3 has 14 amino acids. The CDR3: CASSEETGAQPQHF. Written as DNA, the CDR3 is TGTGCCAGCAGTGAAGAAACAGGGGCCCAGCCCCAGCATTTT.

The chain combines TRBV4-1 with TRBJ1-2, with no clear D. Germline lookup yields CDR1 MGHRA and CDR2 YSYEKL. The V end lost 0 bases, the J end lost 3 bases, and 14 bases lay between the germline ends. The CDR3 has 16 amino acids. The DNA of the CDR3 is TGCGCCAGCAGCCAAGATGGTCGCGCAGCAGACTATGGCTACACCTTC. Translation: CASSQDGRAADYGYTF.

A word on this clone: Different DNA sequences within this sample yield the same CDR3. CDR3 protein: CASSEVPAYEQYF. In nucleotides, the CDR3 is TGTGCCAGCAGTGAAGTCCCAGCCTACGAGCAGTACTTC. V gene TRBV6-1 combines with J gene TRBJ2-7, with no clear D. The CDR3 contains 13 residues. Germline-derived CDR1 and CDR2 are MNHNS and SASEGT. Trimming removed 1 base at V and 2 bases at J, with 6 bases between.

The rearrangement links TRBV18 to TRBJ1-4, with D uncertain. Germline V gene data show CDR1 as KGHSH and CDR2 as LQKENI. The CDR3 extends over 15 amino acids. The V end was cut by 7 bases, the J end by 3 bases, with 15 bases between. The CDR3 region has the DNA TGTGCCAGCTTCGGCCCGCCCGCTTCTAATGAAAAACTGTTTTTT. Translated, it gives CASFGPPASNEKLFF. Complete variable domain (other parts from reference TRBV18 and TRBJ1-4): NAGVMQNPRHLVRRRGQEARLRCSPMKGHSHVYWYRQLPEEGLKFMVYLQKENIIDESGMPKERFSAEFPKEGPSILRIQQVVRGDSAAYFCASFGPPASNEKLFFGSGTQLSVL.

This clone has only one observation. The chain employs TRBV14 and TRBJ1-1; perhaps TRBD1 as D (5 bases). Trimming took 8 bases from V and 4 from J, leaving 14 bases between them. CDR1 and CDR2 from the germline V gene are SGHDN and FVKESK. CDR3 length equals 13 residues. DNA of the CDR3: TGTGCCAGCCGATTTCTGGGGGGCACTGAAGCTTTCTTT. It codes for CASRFLGGTEAFF. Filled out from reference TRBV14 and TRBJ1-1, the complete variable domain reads EAGVTQFPSHSVIEKGQTVTLRCDPISGHDNLYWYRRVMGKEIKFLLHFVKESKQDESGMPNNRFLAERTGGTYSTLKVQPAELEDSGVYFCASRFLGGTEAFFGQGTRLTVV.

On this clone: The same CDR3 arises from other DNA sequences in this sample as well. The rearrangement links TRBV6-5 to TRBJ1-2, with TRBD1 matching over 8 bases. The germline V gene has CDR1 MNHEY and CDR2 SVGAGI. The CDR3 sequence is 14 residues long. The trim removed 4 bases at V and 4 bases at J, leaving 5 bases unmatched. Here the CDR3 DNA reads TGTGCCAGCAGTTCCCCTGACAGGGGCTATGGCTACACCTTC. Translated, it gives CASSSPDRGYGYTF.

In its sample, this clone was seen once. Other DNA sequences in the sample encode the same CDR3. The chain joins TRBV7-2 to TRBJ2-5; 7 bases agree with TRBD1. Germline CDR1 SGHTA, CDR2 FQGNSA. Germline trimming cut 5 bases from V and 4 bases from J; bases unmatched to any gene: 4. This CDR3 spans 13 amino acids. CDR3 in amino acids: CASSLRGRETQYF. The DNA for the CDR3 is TGTGCCAGCAGCCTAAGGGGGCGAGAGACCCAGTACTTC.

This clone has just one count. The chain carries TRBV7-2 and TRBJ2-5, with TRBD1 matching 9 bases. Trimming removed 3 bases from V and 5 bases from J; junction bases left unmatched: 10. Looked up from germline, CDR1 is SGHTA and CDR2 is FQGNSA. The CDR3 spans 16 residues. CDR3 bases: TGTGCCAGCAGCTTCCCCCTCGGGACAGGGCGTGAGACCCAGTACTTC. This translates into CASSFPLGTGRETQYF.

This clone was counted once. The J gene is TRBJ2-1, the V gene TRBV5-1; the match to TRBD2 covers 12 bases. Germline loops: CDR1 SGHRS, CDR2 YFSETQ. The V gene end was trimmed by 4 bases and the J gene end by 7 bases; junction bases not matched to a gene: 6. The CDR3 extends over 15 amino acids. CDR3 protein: CASSRGLAGLNEQFF. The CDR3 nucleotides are TGCGCCAGCAGCCGGGGACTAGCGGGTTTAAATGAGCAGTTCTTC.

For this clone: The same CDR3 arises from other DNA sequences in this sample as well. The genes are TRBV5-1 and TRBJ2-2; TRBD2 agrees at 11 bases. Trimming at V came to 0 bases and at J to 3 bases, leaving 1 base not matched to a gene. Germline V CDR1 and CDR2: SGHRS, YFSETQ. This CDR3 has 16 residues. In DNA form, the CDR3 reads TGCGCCAGCAGCTTGGGGACTAGCGGGTACACCGGGGAGCTGTTTTTT. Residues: CASSLGTSGYTGELFF.

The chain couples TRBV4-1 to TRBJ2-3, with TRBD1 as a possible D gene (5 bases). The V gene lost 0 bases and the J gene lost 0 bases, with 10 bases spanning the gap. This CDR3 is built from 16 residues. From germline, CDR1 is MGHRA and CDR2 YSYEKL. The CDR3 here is CASSQEQAKSTDTQYF. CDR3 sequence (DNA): TGCGCCAGCAGCCAAGAACAGGCCAAGAGCACAGATACGCAGTATTTT.

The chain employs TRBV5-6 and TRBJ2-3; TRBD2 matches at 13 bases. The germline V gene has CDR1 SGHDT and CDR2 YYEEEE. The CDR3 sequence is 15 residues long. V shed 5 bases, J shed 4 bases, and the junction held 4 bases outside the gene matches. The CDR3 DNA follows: TGTGCCAGCAGGAGACTAGCGGGGGGCCCAGATACGCAGTATTTT. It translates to CASRRLAGGPDTQYF.

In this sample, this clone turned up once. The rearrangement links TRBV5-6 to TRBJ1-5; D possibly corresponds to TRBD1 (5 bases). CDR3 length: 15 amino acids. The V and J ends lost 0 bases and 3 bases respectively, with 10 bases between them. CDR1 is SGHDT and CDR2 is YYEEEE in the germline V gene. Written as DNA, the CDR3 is TGTGCCAGCAGCTTGGGGGGACCCCCCAATCAGCCCCAGCATTTT. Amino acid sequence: CASSLGGPPNQPQHF.

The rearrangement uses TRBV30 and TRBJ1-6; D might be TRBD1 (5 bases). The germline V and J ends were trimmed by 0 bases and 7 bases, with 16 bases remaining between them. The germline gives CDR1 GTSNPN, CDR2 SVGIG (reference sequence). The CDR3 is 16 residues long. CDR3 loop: CAWSVLEIGANSPLHF. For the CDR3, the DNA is TGTGCCTGGAGTGTACTGGAAATAGGGGCCAATTCACCCCTCCACTTT.

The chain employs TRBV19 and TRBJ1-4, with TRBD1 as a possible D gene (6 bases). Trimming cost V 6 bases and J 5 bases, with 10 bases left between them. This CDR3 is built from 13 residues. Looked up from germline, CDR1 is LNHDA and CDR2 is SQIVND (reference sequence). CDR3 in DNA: TGTGCCAGTAGCGGGACACTGAATGAAAAACTGTTTTTT. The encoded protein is CASSGTLNEKLFF.

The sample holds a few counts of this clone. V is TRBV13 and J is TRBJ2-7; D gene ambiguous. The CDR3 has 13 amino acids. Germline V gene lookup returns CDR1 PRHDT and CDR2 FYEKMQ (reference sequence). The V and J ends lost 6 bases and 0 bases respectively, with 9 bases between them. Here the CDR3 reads CASSYMSSYEQYF. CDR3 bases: TGTGCCAGCAGTTACATGAGCTCCTACGAGCAGTACTTC.